This T cell receptor (beta chain) originates from a study of shared clonotypes between healthy human individuals. Overall study context: Per-donor plates numbered three CD4 naive, three CD4 memory, two CD8 naive and one CD8 memory. Whole-study findings and limits: The expectation was that sequencing depth would affect clonotype sharing among donors.

Splitting of CD4+ cells produced CD45RA+ naive and CD45RA-negative memory subsets. A remark on this clone: Its antigen is currently unknown. Compared with germline, one end of the junction differs, possibly owing to a read error.

CDR3 length: 14 residues. The germline gives CDR1 GTSNPN, CDR2 SVGIG (reference sequence). The data were produced by immunoSEQ multiplex PCR, yet TCRdb's version contains in-frame clones alone and is incomplete. The repertoire holds 2 million to 2.5 million clones, with under 97% as singletons. The sequenced material came from naive CD4+ T cells sorted from blood. Subset noted: CD45RA+ positively selected. The chain has TRBV30 and TRBJ2-7; D ambiguous. The source is a man in his late teens or twenties in good health. The CDR3 sequence: CAWTSRPPSSEQYF. The CDR3 region has the DNA TGTGCCTGGACCAGCCGTCCCCCATCCTCCGAGCAGTACTTC.